The T cell receptor beta chain described here comes from a study of Ad26.COV2.S vaccination and SARS-CoV-2 variants. Produced via immunoSEQ multiplex PCR; TCRdb's table is partial and in-frame only. This repertoire shows hundreds of thousands of clones, about 91% found once; its top ten account for around 4%. Germline assignment: CDR1 LGHDT and CDR2 YNNKEL (reference sequence). Unmatched junction bases numbered 4, after V lost 1 base and J lost 4 bases. This CDR3 contains 15 residues. Study-wide results and caveats: Analytic work on TCR breadth and depth might have understated the full extent of total T cell responses.

Details on this clone: Its antigen remains unknown.

This rearrangement joins TRBV3-1 (or the pseudogene TRBV3-2) to TRBJ2-3; 8 bases are shared with TRBD2. The starting material was peripheral blood, obtained after recovery from COVID-19. This receptor was obtained from a human donor who had recovered from COVID-19. In nucleotides, the CDR3 is TGTGCCAGCAGCCAAGCGGGGGGGCCCCCAGATACGCAGTATTTT. This sequence encodes CASSQAGGPPDTQYF.